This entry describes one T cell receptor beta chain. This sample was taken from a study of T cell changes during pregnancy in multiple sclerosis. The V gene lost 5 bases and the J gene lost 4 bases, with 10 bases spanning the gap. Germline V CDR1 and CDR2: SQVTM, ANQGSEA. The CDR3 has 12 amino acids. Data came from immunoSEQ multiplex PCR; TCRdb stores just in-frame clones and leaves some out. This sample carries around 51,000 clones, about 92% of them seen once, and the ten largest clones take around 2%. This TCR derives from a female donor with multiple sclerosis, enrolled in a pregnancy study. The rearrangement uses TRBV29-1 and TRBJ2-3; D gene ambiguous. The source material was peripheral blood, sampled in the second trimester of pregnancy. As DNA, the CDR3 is TGCAGCGTTCCCGTTAGCCCAGATACGCAGTATTTT. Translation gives CSVPVSPDTQYF.